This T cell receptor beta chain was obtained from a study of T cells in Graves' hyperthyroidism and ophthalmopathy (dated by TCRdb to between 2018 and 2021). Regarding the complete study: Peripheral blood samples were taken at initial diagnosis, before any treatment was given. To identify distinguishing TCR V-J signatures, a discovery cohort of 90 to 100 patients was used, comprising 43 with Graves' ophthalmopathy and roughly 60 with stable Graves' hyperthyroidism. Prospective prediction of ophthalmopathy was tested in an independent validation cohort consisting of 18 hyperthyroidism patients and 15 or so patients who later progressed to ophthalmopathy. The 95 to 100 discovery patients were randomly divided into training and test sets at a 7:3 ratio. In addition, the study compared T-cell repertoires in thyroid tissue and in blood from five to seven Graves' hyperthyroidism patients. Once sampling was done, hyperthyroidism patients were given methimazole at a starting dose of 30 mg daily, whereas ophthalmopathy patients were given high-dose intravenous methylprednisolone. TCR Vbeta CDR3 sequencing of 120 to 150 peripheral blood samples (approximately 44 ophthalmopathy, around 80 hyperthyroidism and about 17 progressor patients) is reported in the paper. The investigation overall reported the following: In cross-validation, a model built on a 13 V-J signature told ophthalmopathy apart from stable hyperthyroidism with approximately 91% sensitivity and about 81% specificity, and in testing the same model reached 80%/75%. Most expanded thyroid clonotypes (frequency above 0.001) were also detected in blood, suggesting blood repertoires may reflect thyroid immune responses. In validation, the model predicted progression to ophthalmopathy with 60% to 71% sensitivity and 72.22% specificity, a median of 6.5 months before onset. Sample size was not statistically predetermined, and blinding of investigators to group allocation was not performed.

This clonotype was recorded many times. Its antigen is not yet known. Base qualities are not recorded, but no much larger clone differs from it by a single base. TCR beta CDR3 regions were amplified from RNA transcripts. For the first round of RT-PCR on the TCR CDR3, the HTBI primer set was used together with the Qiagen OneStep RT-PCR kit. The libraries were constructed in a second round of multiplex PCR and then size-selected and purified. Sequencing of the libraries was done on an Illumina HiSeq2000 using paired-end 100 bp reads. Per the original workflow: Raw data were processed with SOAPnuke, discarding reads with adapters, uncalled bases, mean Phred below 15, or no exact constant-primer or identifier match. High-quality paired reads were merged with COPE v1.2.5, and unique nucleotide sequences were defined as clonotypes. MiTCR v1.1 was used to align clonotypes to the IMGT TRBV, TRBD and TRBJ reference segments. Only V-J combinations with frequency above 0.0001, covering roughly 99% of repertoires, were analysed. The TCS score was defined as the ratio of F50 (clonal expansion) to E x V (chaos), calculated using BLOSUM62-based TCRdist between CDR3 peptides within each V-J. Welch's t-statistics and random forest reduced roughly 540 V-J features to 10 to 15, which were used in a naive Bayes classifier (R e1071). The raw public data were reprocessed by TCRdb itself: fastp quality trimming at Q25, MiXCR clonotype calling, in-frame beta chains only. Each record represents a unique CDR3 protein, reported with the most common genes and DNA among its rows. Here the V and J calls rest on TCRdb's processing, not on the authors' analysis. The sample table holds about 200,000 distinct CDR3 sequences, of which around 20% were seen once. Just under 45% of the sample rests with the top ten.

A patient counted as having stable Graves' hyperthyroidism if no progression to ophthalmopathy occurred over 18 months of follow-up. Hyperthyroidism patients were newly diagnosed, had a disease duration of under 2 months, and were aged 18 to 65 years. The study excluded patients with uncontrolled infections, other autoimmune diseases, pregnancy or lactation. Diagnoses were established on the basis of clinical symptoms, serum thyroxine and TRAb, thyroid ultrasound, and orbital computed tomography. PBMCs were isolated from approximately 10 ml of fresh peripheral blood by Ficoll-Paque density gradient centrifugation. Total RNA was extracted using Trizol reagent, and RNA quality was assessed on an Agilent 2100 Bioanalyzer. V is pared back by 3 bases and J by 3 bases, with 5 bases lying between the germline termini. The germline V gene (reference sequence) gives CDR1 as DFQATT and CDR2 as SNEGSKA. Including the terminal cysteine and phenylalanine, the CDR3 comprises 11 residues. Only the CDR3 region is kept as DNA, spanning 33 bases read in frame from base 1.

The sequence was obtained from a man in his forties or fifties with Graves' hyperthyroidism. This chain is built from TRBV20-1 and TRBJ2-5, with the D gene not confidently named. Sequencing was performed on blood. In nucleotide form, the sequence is TGCAGTGCTAGCCGGAAAGAGACCCAGTACTTC. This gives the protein CSASRKETQYF.